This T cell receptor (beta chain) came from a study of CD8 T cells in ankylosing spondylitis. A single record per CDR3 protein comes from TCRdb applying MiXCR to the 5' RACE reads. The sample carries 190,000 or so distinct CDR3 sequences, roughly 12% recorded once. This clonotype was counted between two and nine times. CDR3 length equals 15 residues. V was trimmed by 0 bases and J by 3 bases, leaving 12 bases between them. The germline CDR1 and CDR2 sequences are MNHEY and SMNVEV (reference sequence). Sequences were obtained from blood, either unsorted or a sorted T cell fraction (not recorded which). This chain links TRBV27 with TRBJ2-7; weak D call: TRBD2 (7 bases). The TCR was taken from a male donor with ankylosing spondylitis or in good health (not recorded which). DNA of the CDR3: TGTGCCAGCAGTTTATCGGGGGGGGCCCGCTACGAGCAGTACTTC. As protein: CASSLSGGARYEQYF.